This T cell receptor beta chain was profiled in a study of shared clonotypes between healthy human individuals (dated by TCRdb to between 2020 and 2021). The study in broad terms: The cohort comprised a couple of women and a few men aged 18 to 49 years. Per donor, three plates each were used for CD4 naive and CD4 memory, two for CD8 naive, and one for CD8 memory. The study deeply sequenced blood TCR repertoires of about five healthy adults to estimate repertoire size and the extent of clonotype sharing between individuals. To increase sequencing depth and limit assay-specific biases, TCR repertoire library preparation and sequencing were carried out by different laboratories using diverse techniques. Leukapheresis yielded between about 0.8 and 9.5 billion PBMCs per donor.

In regard to this clone: The specificity of this receptor is unknown. It has no much larger one-base neighbor in the sample; base qualities were not kept.

V and J lose 8 bases and 3 bases, and a span of 22 bases separates them. The CDR3, from cysteine to phenylalanine, totals 17 residues. The entry retains the CDR3 DNA only, 51 bases that are in frame from base 1. The germline V gene specifies SGHAT as CDR1 and FQNNGV as CDR2. Using the deep immunoSEQ assay, TCR CDR3 regions were amplified from genomic DNA by multiplex PCR. For each cell subset, the extracted genomic DNA was distributed evenly across all wells of several immunoSEQ 96-well plates, and each plate served as one replicate. For sorted subsets, roughly 200 ng of genomic DNA, equivalent to 25,000 to 35,000 T cell genomes, went into each replicate PCR. Purified libraries were measured with a Qubit 3.0 fluorometer, size-checked on a Bioanalyzer 2100, and measured again with the KAPA Library Quantification kit. Each immunoSEQ 96-well plate was sequenced on its own single-read 150-cycle Illumina NextSeq 550 flow cell. Per the source publication's procedure: Because the immunoSEQ output held only junctional sequences and lacked quality scores, the filtering could not match the filtering applied to full-length reads. To assign V/J genes and CDR3, sequences were annotated against IMGT germline references using PyIR, a Python wrapper for IgBLAST v1.9. Reads with weak V/J assignments (E-value above 1e-6), missing CDR3, stop codons, out-of-frame junctions, or ambiguous translated residues were removed. V3J clonotypes were defined as sequences sharing an identical inferred V gene, J gene, and CDR3 amino acid sequence. To compute the percentage overlap between repertoires, the number of shared unique clonotypes was divided by the size of the smaller repertoire. Richness of each repertoire was evaluated using RTK rarefaction, the Chao1 estimator, and Recon v2.1 estimates of unobserved clonotypes. Generation probabilities were computed with OLGA for all TCRbeta clonotypes obtained by the gDNA method from a few donors. Here the immuneACCESS table is served through TCRdb, limited to in-frame sequences with V and J called. Missing clones are a known gap in these copies; in checked studies unresolved V genes cover under half, and the rest lacks a known reason. That table is the source of V, J and clone size, and D and trimming were worked out from the DNA. Counted in this sample were about 1.1 million clones; about 80% of them appeared once. 0.7% to 0.95% of the sample goes to the ten largest clones.

The donors were healthy, HIV-negative adults with no recently reported acute infections or vaccinations. Every donor was a Caucasian adult living in Nashville, Tennessee, USA. CD4+ T cells were enriched by magnetic negative selection, after which naive cells were positively selected on CD45RA and the negative fraction was taken as the memory subset. Blood was obtained by leukapheresis, after which PBMCs were separated by Ficoll-Histopaque density gradient centrifugation and cryopreserved in liquid nitrogen vapor phase. Analytical flow cytometry was used to check the purity and quantity of each magnetically sorted T cell population. Genomic DNA was isolated from every sorted fraction and measured by UV absorbance on a Nanodrop 2000c. The paper's findings and limits, for the study overall: Incomplete sequencing was indicated by rarefaction of sorted-subset datasets, despite the large sequencing depth. Naive subsets generally had larger estimated clonotype richness than memory subsets. Because the study included only a small number of donors, the genetic and exposure-history diversity represented was limited. Pairwise subsampling indicated that sequencing depth was expected to affect the degree of clonotype sharing among donors. Sampling was restricted to blood, and TCR repertoires in tissue are likely to differ from TCR repertoires in blood. Clonotypes shared by all four sorted-subset donors showed higher generation probabilities than non-shared clonotypes. Sharing across several donors was observed for about 5% of naive CD4, 3% to 3.5% of naive CD8, about 2.3% of memory CD4, and approximately 0.41% of memory CD8 clonotypes.

The chain employs TRBV11-2 and TRBJ1-4; TRBD1 is a weak D gene call, 6 bases matching. This clonotype was sampled from a man between 18 and 35 years old in good health. Some clones in this sample may be carry-over from other donors' samples. The sample taken for sequencing was memory CD4+ T cells from PBMCs. This specimen's cell subset or site label, interpreted: CD45RA-negative fraction. The nucleotide sequence reads as follows: TGTGCCAGCTCTACCGTCCGGGGGGGCGCCCCTAATGAAAAACTGTTTTTT. It is translated as CASSTVRGGAPNEKLFF.